One T cell receptor beta chain is described in this entry. Its antigen is not known. This specimen comes from a study of T-cell memory formation after mild COVID-19. Researchers used 5'RACE with constant-segment primers to make TCR alpha and TCR beta cDNA libraries that carry sample barcodes and UMIs. TCRdb used MiXCR to reprocess the 5' RACE reads, holding one entry per CDR3 protein. Here the sample spans 85,000 to 130,000 distinct CDR3 sequences, approximately 12% being singletons. Overall study findings and caveats: Confirmation was lacking for SARS-CoV-2 specificity of second-wave clones that peaked on day 37. Later expanders leaned CD4+, whereas clones that contracted between day 15 and 85 were balanced CD4/CD8.

This CDR3 has 17 amino acids. CDR1 and CDR2 (germline): SGHDN, FVKESK. V lost 5 bases, J lost 1 base, and 8 bases stayed unmatched. This receptor was identified in a man aged 18 to 30 who had mild COVID-19 (a few samples of this study predate the infection). Cell type and time point are not known. The sample was PBMCs or a T cell subset sorted from them (not recorded which). The J gene is TRBJ2-3, the V gene TRBV14; TRBD2 matches 11 bases. CDR3 coding DNA: TGTGCCAGCAGCAAGACTAGCGGGGTTTCGGGCACAGATACGCAGTATTTT. Its translation: CASSKTSGVSGTDTQYF.